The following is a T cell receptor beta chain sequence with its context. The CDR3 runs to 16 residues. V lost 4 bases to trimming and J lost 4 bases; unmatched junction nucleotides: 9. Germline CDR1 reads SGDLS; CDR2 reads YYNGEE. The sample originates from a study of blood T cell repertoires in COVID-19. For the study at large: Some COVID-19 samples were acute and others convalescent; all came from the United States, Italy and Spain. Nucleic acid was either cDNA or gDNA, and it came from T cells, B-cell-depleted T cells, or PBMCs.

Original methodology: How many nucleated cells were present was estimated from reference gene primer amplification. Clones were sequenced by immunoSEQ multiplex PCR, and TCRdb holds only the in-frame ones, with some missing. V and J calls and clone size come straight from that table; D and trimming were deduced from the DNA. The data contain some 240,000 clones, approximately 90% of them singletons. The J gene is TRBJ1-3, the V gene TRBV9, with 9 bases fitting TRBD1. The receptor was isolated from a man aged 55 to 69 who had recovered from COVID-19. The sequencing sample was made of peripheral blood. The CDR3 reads CASSPQQGARGNTIYF. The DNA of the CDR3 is TGTGCCAGCAGCCCCCAACAGGGGGCTAGAGGAAACACCATATATTTT.